The clone carrying this T cell receptor beta chain was picked up many times. These data come from a study of human T cells and chemical hapten exposure. Under the authors' procedure: Sequenced samples showed a median of approximately 96,000 TCRs each, with counts running from around 24,000 to 710,000. TCRdb analysed the RACE reads with MiXCR anew, one entry per CDR3 protein. The V and J calls shown here were made by TCRdb, not taken from the authors' results. Here the sample spans about 82,000 distinct CDR3 sequences, approximately 13% being singletons. The ends lost 4 bases at V and 7 bases at J; junction bases unmatched: 4. Germline loops: CDR1 MRHNA, CDR2 SNTAGT. The CDR3 sequence is 14 residues long. The time point here: patch test 3, about 24 weeks after DPC sensitization. Treatment described: therapeutic diphenylcyclopropenone sensitization with weekly scalp DPC.

This TCR derives from a woman between 50 and 59 years old with alopecia areata. Some clones in this sample may be carry-over from other donors' samples. The rearrangement uses TRBV6-4 and TRBJ2-1; TRBD2 matches 10 bases. The sample in question was whole blood, obtained in connection with sensitization to the hapten diphenylcyclopropenone (DPC). CDR3 sequence (DNA): TGTGCCAGCAGTGCGGGACTAGCGACGAATGAGCAGTTCTTC. Translated, it gives CASSAGLATNEQFF.